This T cell receptor beta chain stems from a study of post-analysis software for immune sequencing data. Study conclusions and caveats: The normalized Chao1 diversity of multiple sclerosis patients was significantly lower than that of controls. Roughly five TRBV segments occurring more often in patients than controls included TRBV5-6, TRBV5-1 and TRBV20-1. Those samples that were prepared in the same batch co-clustered strongly by F measure.

The TCR beta cDNA libraries contained unique molecular identifiers. T cells numbering about 0.85 to 10 million yielded 450,000 to 500,000 cDNA molecules. Via MiXCR, TCRdb re-called the PCR reads, giving one row per CDR3 protein. The sample comprises hundreds of thousands of distinct CDR3 sequences, roughly 27% of which are singletons, and more than 0.45% rests with the top ten. The germline V and J ends were trimmed by 3 bases and 4 bases, with 6 bases remaining between them. CDR3 length: 13 amino acids. Germline lookup yields CDR1 KGHDR and CDR2 SFDVKD. This clonotype has a handful of counts. What it recognizes is unknown.

This chain links TRBV24-1 with TRBJ2-1; D gene uncertain. The TCR was taken from a girl under 18 with multiple sclerosis. The specimen sequenced was blood. The CDR3 sequence: CATSDNLYNEQFF. CDR3 DNA: TGTGCCACCAGTGATAACTTATACAATGAGCAGTTCTTC.